These 9 T cell receptor beta chains were all obtained from the same sample, sequenced in a study of shared clonotypes between healthy human individuals. The table came from immunoSEQ multiplex PCR; TCRdb's copy has only in-frame clones and leaves some out. The table lists nearly 500,000 clones, about 79% of them singletons, with roughly 13% in the top ten. Specimen: PBMCs. The receptor set was obtained from a woman in her 40s in good health. Some clones in this sample may be carry-over from other donors' samples.

This chain uses TRBV18 with TRBJ2-7, with a possible D match to TRBD1 (5 bases). Germline V CDR1 and CDR2: KGHSH, LQKENI. The length of the CDR3 is 14 residues. V lost 1 base and J lost 4, with 11 bases in between. CDR3 sequence reads: CASSPQGFSYEQYF. The CDR3 DNA sequence: TGTGCCAGCTCACCACAGGGGTTCTCGTACGAGCAGTACTTC.

The genes are TRBV9 and TRBJ2-1, with 12 bases that match TRBD2. There are 15 residues in the CDR3. V was pared by 4 bases and J by 7 bases, with 6 bases of the junction left unmatched. Germline CDR1 SGDLS, CDR2 YYNGEE. CDR3 nucleotide sequence: TGTGCCAGCAGCACTAGCGGGGGGCCTGAAAATGAGCAGTTCTTC. Protein product: CASSTSGGPENEQFF.

The chain recombines TRBV13 with TRBJ2-3; TRBD2 might be the D (6 bases). V lost 5 bases to trimming and J lost 8 bases, with 23 bases between them. The CDR3 is 16 amino acids. Germline V gene data show CDR1 as PRHDT and CDR2 as FYEKMQ (reference sequence). CDR3 sequence reads: CASSLPGTAKEGTQYF. DNA for the CDR3: TGTGCCAGCAGCCTCCCCGGGACGGCCAAGGAGGGTACGCAGTATTTT.

The rearrangement links TRBV2 to TRBJ1-1; 7 nucleotides agree with TRBD1. This CDR3 is 15 amino acids long. Germline V lookup: CDR1 SNHLY, CDR2 FYNNEI. J lost 0 bases, V lost 6 bases, and 7 bases had no gene match. DNA for the CDR3: TGTGCCAGCAGATGCCGGGGACAGCTGAACACTGAAGCTTTCTTT. Encoded protein: CASRCRGQLNTEAFF.

The gene calls are TRBV18 and TRBJ2-3; 7 nucleotides match TRBD1. This CDR3 comprises 13 residues. The V gene end was trimmed by 3 bases and the J gene end by 6 bases; junction bases not matched to a gene: 3. In germline, CDR1 is KGHSH, CDR2 LQKENI. The CDR3 region is CASSPGTADTQYF. The DNA of the CDR3 is TGTGCCAGCTCACCCGGGACAGCGGATACGCAGTATTTT.

This clone was observed many times. The V call is TRBV7-2, the J call TRBJ2-7; 9 positions match TRBD2. The ends lost 1 base at V and 0 bases at J; junction bases unmatched: 10. The CDR3 has 18 amino acids. Germline CDR1 is SGHTA and CDR2 is FQGNSA. The CDR3 sequence: CASSLGPSGRTNSYEQYF. In nucleotides, the CDR3 is TGTGCCAGCAGCTTAGGGCCCAGCGGGAGGACCAACTCCTACGAGCAGTACTTC.

The chain uses TRBV7-6 and TRBJ2-7; 12 bases are a match to TRBD1. Germline-derived CDR1 and CDR2 are SGHVS and FNYEAQ. This CDR3 comprises 17 residues. The V gene end was trimmed by 3 bases and the J gene end by 2 bases; junction bases not matched to a gene: 8. CDR3 nucleotides: TGTGCCAGCAGCTTGGGGACAGGGGGCCGCATTACCTACGAGCAGTACTTC. This gives the protein CASSLGTGGRITYEQYF.

About this clone itself: The likely explanation is a read error, given a far larger clone one base away. Other DNA sequences within the sample encode an identical CDR3. The J gene is TRBJ1-2, the V gene TRBV27, with TRBD1 matching 12 bases. The germline gives CDR1 MNHEY, CDR2 SMNVEV (reference sequence). CDR3 length: 16 amino acids. The CDR3 sequence is CASSLGTGGAVGGYTF. The CDR3 DNA reads TGCGCCAGCAGTTTGGGGACAGGGGGCGCAGTAGGGGGCTACACCTTC.

The V gene is TRBV7-2, the J gene TRBJ2-7, with D hard to call. CDR1 and CDR2 from the germline V gene are SGHTA and FQGNSA. This CDR3 spans 12 amino acids. V gave up 1 base and J gave up 3 bases, with 4 bases separating them. CDR3 sequence reads: CASSLENYEQYF. The CDR3 DNA is TGTGCCAGCAGCTTAGAAAACTACGAGCAGTACTTC. Filled out from reference TRBV7-2 and TRBJ2-7, the complete variable domain reads GAGVSQSPSNKVTEKGKDVELRCDPISGHTALYWYRQSLGQGLEFLIYFQGNSAPDKSGLPSDRFSAERTGGSVSTLTIQRTQQEDSAVYLCASSLENYEQYFGPGTRLTVT.